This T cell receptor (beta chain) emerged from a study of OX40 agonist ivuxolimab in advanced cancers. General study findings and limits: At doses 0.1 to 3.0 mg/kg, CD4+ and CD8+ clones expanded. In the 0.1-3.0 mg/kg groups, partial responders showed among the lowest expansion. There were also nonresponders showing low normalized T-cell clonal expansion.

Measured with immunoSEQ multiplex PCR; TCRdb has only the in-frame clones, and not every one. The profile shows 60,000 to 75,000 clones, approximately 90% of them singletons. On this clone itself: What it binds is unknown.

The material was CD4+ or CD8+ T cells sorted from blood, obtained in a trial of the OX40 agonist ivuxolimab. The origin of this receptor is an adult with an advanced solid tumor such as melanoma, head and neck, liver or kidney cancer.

CDR3 amino acids: CASSQSPGRSTEAFF. In DNA form, the CDR3 reads TGCGCCAGCAGTCAATCCCCGGGTCGGAGCACTGAAGCTTTCTTT. The chain is built from TRBV23-1 and TRBJ1-1; no reliable D call. TRBV23-1 belongs to the ORF category, with a function that is uncertain. There are 15 residues in the CDR3. The V and J ends lost 0 bases and 4 bases respectively, with 12 bases between them.